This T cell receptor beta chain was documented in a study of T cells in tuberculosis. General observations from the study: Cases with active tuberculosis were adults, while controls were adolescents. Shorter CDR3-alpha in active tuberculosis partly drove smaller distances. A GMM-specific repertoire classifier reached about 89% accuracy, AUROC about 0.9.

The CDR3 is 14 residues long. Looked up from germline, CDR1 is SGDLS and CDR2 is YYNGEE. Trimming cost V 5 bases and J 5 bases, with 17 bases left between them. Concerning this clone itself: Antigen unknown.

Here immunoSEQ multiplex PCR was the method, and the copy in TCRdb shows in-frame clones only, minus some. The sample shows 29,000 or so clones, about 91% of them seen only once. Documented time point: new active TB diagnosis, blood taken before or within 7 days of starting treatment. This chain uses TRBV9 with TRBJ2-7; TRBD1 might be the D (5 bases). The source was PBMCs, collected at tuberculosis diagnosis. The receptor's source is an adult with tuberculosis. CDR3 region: CASRARGRANEQYF. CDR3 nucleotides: TGTGCCAGCAGGGCACGAGGCAGGGCAAACGAGCAGTACTTC.